The sequence of this T cell receptor beta chain was determined in a study of neurological immune-mediated disorders. The CDR3 is 13 residues long. CDR1 SQVTM and CDR2 ANQGSEA come from the germline V gene. The V end was cut by 2 bases, the J end by 14 bases, with 19 bases between. This clonotype was picked up many times. Synthesis of cDNA was accomplished via 5'RACE employing 10-nucleotide random UMIs. One entry per CDR3 protein, called by TCRdb with MiXCR from the 5' RACE reads. The data contain some 29,000 distinct CDR3 sequences, approximately 6.6% of them singletons. The TCR was taken from a woman between 50 and 59 years old in good health. Material: PBMCs. The J gene is TRBJ1-5, the V gene TRBV29-1; D perhaps matches TRBD1 (6 bases). CDR3 sequence: CSVELGGGGVKHF. In nucleotides, the CDR3 is TGCAGCGTTGAATTAGGGGGTGGGGGGGTCAAGCATTTT.